Each of the 3 T cell receptor beta chains below was sequenced from the same sample in a study of spatial heterogeneity in lung cancer. General observations from the study: Counts of expanded intratumoral alpha and beta TCRs tracked tumor mutation counts.

Antigen specificity for these receptors is unknown. TCRdb re-derived calls from the 5' RACE reads in MiXCR, one entry per CDR3 protein. The repertoire holds around 3,600 distinct CDR3 sequences, 5.5% to 8.5% seen once, with about 19% in the top ten. Specified time point: sample taken at primary tumor resection. This sample comprised lung tumor tissue, obtained at surgery. The source is a male donor with early-stage non-small cell lung cancer.

This clonotype is judged medium-sized. This beta chain represents an off-target read in a library built for alpha chains; its size is of limited meaning. This chain connects TRBV29-1 to TRBJ2-1; perhaps TRBD2 as D (6 bases). Germline-derived CDR1 and CDR2 are SQVTM and ANQGSEA. CDR3 length: 16 amino acids. Trimming stripped 2 bases from V and 4 bases from J, with 18 bases between. The CDR3 DNA reads TGCAGCGTTGAAACCAACAGGAGGGCACAATACAATGAGCAGTTCTTC. Translated, it gives CSVETNRRAQYNEQFF.

This clonotype is labeled medium-sized (0.01 to 0.1%). This beta chain was picked up by a library intended for alpha chains and is off target, so its count carries little meaning. This chain links TRBV29-1 with TRBJ2-2; either TRBD1 or TRBD2 may fit D (6 bases each). Germline lookup yields CDR1 SQVTM and CDR2 ANQGSEA. V was pared by 7 bases and J by 2 bases, with 17 bases between. This CDR3 region has 15 residues. As DNA, the CDR3 is TGCAGCGCAAAGAAGGGGGGACAAAACACCGGGGAGCTGTTTTTT. It yields the protein CSAKKGGQNTGELFF.

This clonotype has at least ten counts. With the library built for alpha chains, this beta chain is off target and its frequency is not meaningful. The CDR3 DNA sequence: TGTGCCAGCAGCTCTCGCACACTTTCTAGCGCGGGGGGGTACCAAGAGACCCAGTACTTC. Translation gives CASSSRTLSSAGGYQETQYF. J is TRBJ2-5 and V is TRBV9; 9 positions match TRBD2. The junction had 19 bases not matched to a gene; V was cut back by 4 bases and J by 0 bases. Germline V CDR1 and CDR2: SGDLS, YYNGEE. This CDR3 comprises 20 residues.